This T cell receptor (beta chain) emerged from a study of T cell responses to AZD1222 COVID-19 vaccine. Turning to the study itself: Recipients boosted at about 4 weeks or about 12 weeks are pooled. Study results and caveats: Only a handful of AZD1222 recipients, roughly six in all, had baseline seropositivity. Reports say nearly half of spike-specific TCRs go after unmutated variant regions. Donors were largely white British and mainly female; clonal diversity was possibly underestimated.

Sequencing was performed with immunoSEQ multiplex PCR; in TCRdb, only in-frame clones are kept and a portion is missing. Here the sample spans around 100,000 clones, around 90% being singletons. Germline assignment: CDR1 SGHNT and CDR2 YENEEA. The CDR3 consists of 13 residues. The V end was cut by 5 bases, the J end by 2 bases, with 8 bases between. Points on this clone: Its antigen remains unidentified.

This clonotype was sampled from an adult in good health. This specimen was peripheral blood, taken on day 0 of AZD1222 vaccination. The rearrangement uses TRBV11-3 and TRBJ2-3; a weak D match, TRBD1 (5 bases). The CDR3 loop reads CASSRQSTDTQYF. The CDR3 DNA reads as TGTGCCAGCAGCCGACAGTCCACAGATACGCAGTATTTT.